These 27 T cell receptor beta chains share one sample of origin, sequenced in a study of blood T cell repertoires in COVID-19. Sequencing used immunoSEQ multiplex PCR; TCRdb keeps in-frame clones, though not all of them. The table shows a few hundred thousand clones, with 90% occurring only once. Material: PBMCs or T cells enriched from blood (not recorded which). The source is a woman younger than 30 with acute COVID-19.

The chain couples TRBV2 to TRBJ1-2, with 8 bases identical to TRBD1. Losses at the gene ends were 6 bases for V and 7 bases for J; bases not matched to a gene: 10. CDR1 and CDR2 from the germline V gene are SNHLY and FYNNEI. The CDR3 has 14 residues. The CDR3 reads CASRPTGGRFGYTF. The CDR3 DNA is TGTGCCAGCAGGCCTACAGGGGGGAGATTTGGCTACACCTTC.

The V call is TRBV10-3, the J call TRBJ2-3; 7 positions match TRBD2. V gave up 7 bases and J gave up 2 bases; unmatched junction bases: 18. Germline assignment: CDR1 ENHRY and CDR2 SYGVKD. The CDR3 runs 18 residues. The CDR3 reads CAIKEAGLQPINTDTQYF. For the CDR3, the DNA is TGTGCCATCAAGGAAGCGGGACTGCAACCGATTAACACAGATACGCAGTATTTT.

This clone showed up just once. This sequence joins TRBV27 and TRBJ2-1, with D perhaps matching TRBD1 (6 bases). Germline V gene data show CDR1 as MNHEY and CDR2 as SMNVEV (reference sequence). Trimming pared 2 bases from V and 4 bases from J, leaving 12 bases between. The CDR3 is made up of 15 amino acids. The DNA for the CDR3 is TGTGCCAGCAGTTTACAGTCAGGGGTGTACAATGAGCAGTTCTTC. It yields the protein CASSLQSGVYNEQFF.

The chain couples TRBV2 to TRBJ2-7, with 10 bases aligning to TRBD2. This CDR3 is 17 amino acids long. Germline values: CDR1 SNHLY, CDR2 FYNNEI. V was clipped by 1 base and J by 1 base; unmatched bases: 7. As DNA, the CDR3 is TGTGCCAGCAGTGAAGAGTCTAGCGGGAGCCTTTCCTACGAGCAGTACTTC. It specifies CASSEESSGSLSYEQYF.

The CDR3 nucleotides read TGTGCCAGCAGTCCACCTCCAGGGACTAGCGGCCAAGAGACCCAGTACTTC. Protein product: CASSPPPGTSGQETQYF. The V and J genes are TRBV27 and TRBJ2-5, with 11 bases identical to TRBD2. Losses at the gene ends were 5 bases for V and 1 base for J; bases not matched to a gene: 9. This CDR3 is 17 amino acids long. CDR1 is MNHEY and CDR2 is SMNVEV in the germline V gene (reference sequence).

This clone appeared once. Here the CDR3 reads CASSLGQGGMNTEAFF. The CDR3 DNA sequence: TGTGCCAGCAGCTTAGGACAGGGGGGTATGAACACTGAAGCTTTCTTT. V gene TRBV7-9 combines with J gene TRBJ1-1, with 9 bases fitting TRBD1. V lost 1 base and J lost 0; bases outside the gene matches: 3. This CDR3 comprises 16 residues. Germline V lookup: CDR1 SEHNR, CDR2 FQNEAQ (reference sequence).

The gene calls are TRBV28 and TRBJ1-2; 9 bases are shared with TRBD1. Per the germline V gene, CDR1 is MDHEN and CDR2 is SYDVKM. This CDR3 has 12 residues. The trim removed 6 bases at V and 8 bases at J, leaving 4 bases unmatched. DNA of the CDR3: TGTGCCAGCAGGGAACAGGGGGCAGGCTACACCTTC. It translates to CASREQGAGYTF.

V gene TRBV28 combines with J gene TRBJ1-5; 7 positions match TRBD1. The CDR3 extends over 14 amino acids. Trimming cost V 10 bases and J 0 bases; bases outside gene matches: 6. CDR1 MDHEN and CDR2 SYDVKM come from the germline V gene. CDR3: CATKTGNSNQPQHF. For the CDR3, the DNA is TGTGCCACCAAGACAGGGAATAGCAATCAGCCCCAGCATTTT.

This chain joins TRBV9 and TRBJ1-1; possible D gene TRBD1, 5 bases. This CDR3 has 15 residues. CDR1 is SGDLS and CDR2 is YYNGEE in the germline V gene. The V gene lost 2 bases and the J gene lost 2 bases, with 13 bases spanning the gap. CDR3 region: CASSVEGQGNTEAFF. Written as DNA, the CDR3 is TGTGCCAGCAGCGTGGAGGGGCAGGGTAACACTGAAGCTTTCTTT.

V gene TRBV5-1 combines with J gene TRBJ1-2; D gene unclear. Trimming took 0 bases from V and 4 from J, leaving 10 bases between them. The CDR3 totals 14 residues. Per germline, CDR1 SGHRS and CDR2 YFSETQ. The CDR3 sequence is CASSLDGSGYGYTF. CDR3 sequence (DNA): TGCGCCAGCAGCTTGGACGGATCGGGCTATGGCTACACCTTC.

This clone has only one observation. This rearrangement joins TRBV5-1 to TRBJ1-4; perhaps TRBD1 as D (5 bases). Germline V gives CDR1 SGHRS, CDR2 YFSETQ. This CDR3 has 16 amino acids. Trimming removed 0 bases at V and 2 bases at J, with 11 bases between. CDR3 in amino acids: CASSLARVRTNEKLFF. CDR3 nucleotide sequence: TGCGCCAGCAGCTTGGCCAGGGTACGGACTAATGAAAAACTGTTTTTT.

This chain links TRBV19 with TRBJ1-5; 8 nucleotides match TRBD1. V lost 1 base and J lost 11; bases outside the gene matches: 13. Germline V gene data show CDR1 as LNHDA and CDR2 as SQIVND (reference sequence). The CDR3 consists of 16 residues. The CDR3 sequence is CASSIGGQGSFLAQHF. CDR3 DNA sequence: TGTGCCAGTAGTATAGGCGGACAGGGATCGTTCCTAGCCCAGCATTTT. The full variable domain, rest sourced from reference TRBV19 and TRBJ1-5, is DGGITQSPKYLFRKEGQNVTLSCEQNLNHDAMYWYRQDPGQGLRLIYYSQIVNDFQKGDIAEGYSVSREKKESFPLTVTSAQKNPTAFYLCASSIGGQGSFLAQHFGDGTRLSIL.

This chain uses TRBV28 with TRBJ2-3, with D maybe TRBD1 (7 bases). Germline CDR1 and CDR2: MDHEN and SYDVKM. Trimming cost V 6 bases and J 4 bases, with 14 bases left between them. The CDR3 sequence is 14 residues long. The CDR3 loop is CASSPGRGADTQYF. Here the CDR3 DNA reads TGTGCCAGCAGCCCGGGCAGGGGGGCAGATACGCAGTATTTT.

CDR3 loop: CASSYGMTDSGEKLFF. The CDR3 DNA reads as TGTGCCAGCAGTTACGGAATGACCGACTCGGGGGAAAAACTGTTTTTT. The rearrangement joins TRBV6-5 to TRBJ1-4; unclear D gene. CDR3 length equals 16 residues. Germline V CDR1 and CDR2: MNHEY, SVGAGI. V was cut by 2 bases and J by 8 bases, with 18 bases left in between.

The rearrangement links TRBV27 to TRBJ1-1; possible D gene TRBD1, 5 bases. The CDR3 length is 20 residues. V was pared by 4 bases and J by 0 bases, with 27 bases between. In germline, CDR1 is MNHEY, CDR2 SMNVEV (reference sequence). The chain's CDR3 is CASSSLSLGLLWPLNTEAFF. The CDR3 DNA reads as TGTGCCAGCAGTTCCCTCTCCTTGGGACTCCTTTGGCCCCTGAACACTGAAGCTTTCTTT.

This clone has just one count. The J gene is TRBJ2-6, the V gene TRBV3-1 (or the pseudogene TRBV3-2); maybe TRBD2 (6 bases). This CDR3 comprises 17 residues. Trimming shortened V by 5 bases and J by 0 bases, and 14 bases separated the two germline ends. Germline V gives CDR1 LGHDT, CDR2 YNNKEL (reference sequence). The CDR3 loop reads CASSFGSGGSGANVLTF. Written as DNA, the CDR3 is TGTGCCAGCAGCTTCGGGTCCGGGGGCTCTGGGGCCAACGTCCTGACTTTC.

This chain joins TRBV6-5 and TRBJ2-2, with TRBD1 as a possible D gene (5 bases). Germline V gives CDR1 MNHEY, CDR2 SVGAGI. The V end lost 6 bases, the J end lost 1 base, and 12 bases lay between the germline ends. This CDR3 has 15 residues. The CDR3 is CASSPWGLNTGELFF. The DNA of the CDR3 is TGTGCCAGCAGCCCCTGGGGCCTGAACACCGGGGAGCTGTTTTTT.

The V gene is TRBV5-6, the J gene TRBJ2-2; tentative D call: TRBD2 (6 bases). Trimming took 5 bases from V and 8 from J, leaving 13 bases between them. The CDR3 consists of 13 residues. The germline V gene has CDR1 SGHDT and CDR2 YYEEEE. The CDR3 loop reads CASRGLATGELFF. CDR3 bases: TGTGCCAGCAGGGGACTGGCAACTGGGGAGCTGTTTTTT.

The V gene is TRBV14, the J gene TRBJ2-1; 8 nucleotides line up with TRBD2. Trimming at V came to 4 bases and at J to 8 bases, leaving 16 bases not matched to a gene. The CDR3 is made up of 17 amino acids. Germline V gene lookup returns CDR1 SGHDN and CDR2 FVKESK. CDR3: CASSPTLSGSLRDEQFF. The CDR3 region has the DNA TGTGCCAGCAGCCCTACTCTGAGCGGGAGTCTGAGGGATGAGCAGTTCTTC.

CDR3 protein: CASSRTSGSLRGIDGELFF. In DNA, the CDR3 is TGTGCCAGTAGTCGGACTAGCGGGAGCCTTAGGGGGATTGACGGGGAGCTGTTTTTT. The chain employs TRBV19 and TRBJ2-2; 13 positions agree with TRBD2. The J segment lost 7 bases and the V segment lost 5 bases, leaving 16 bases of the junction unmatched. Germline loops: CDR1 LNHDA, CDR2 SQIVND (reference sequence). This CDR3 is built from 19 residues.

The chain combines TRBV28 with TRBJ2-1; 7 bases align to TRBD1. The CDR3 has 12 residues. After removal of 5 bases from V and 6 bases from J, the junction contained 1 base not matched to a gene. Germline V gives CDR1 MDHEN, CDR2 SYDVKM. Here the CDR3 DNA reads TGTGCCAGCAGTGAGGGGGCCAATGAGCAGTTCTTC. Protein product: CASSEGANEQFF.

This chain joins TRBV27 and TRBJ1-1; 7 bases map to TRBD1. V lost 6 bases, J lost 3 bases, and 13 bases stayed unmatched. Germline assignment: CDR1 MNHEY and CDR2 SMNVEV (reference sequence). There are 16 residues in the CDR3. The CDR3 sequence is CASSRNRGAKDTEAFF. The CDR3 DNA reads TGTGCCAGCAGCCGAAACAGGGGCGCGAAGGACACTGAAGCTTTCTTT.

This sequence joins TRBV10-2 and TRBJ1-2; the D is unclear. Germline V gene lookup returns CDR1 WSHSY and CDR2 SAAADI. Trimming shortened V by 4 bases and J by 2 bases, and 11 bases separated the two germline ends. This CDR3 has 14 residues. The CDR3 region is CASSGVARNYGYTF. Here the CDR3 DNA reads TGCGCCAGCAGTGGAGTCGCCCGGAACTATGGCTACACCTTC.

The chain's CDR3 is CAWSVLEVYGYTF. CDR3 nucleotides: TGTGCCTGGAGTGTACTAGAAGTCTATGGCTACACCTTC. The chain employs TRBV30 and TRBJ1-2; D uncertain. Per the germline V gene, CDR1 is GTSNPN and CDR2 is SVGIG (reference sequence). This CDR3 is built from 13 residues. Trimming took 0 bases from V and 4 from J, leaving 9 bases between them.

The chain joins TRBV7-9 to TRBJ1-3; the D is unclear. Germline values: CDR1 SEHNR, CDR2 FQNEAQ (reference sequence). This CDR3 is 14 amino acids long. V was cut by 4 bases and J by 1 base, with 8 bases left in between. In nucleotides, the CDR3 is TGTGCCAGCAGCTCCGACATGTCTGGAAACACCATATATTTT. It yields the protein CASSSDMSGNTIYF.

The CDR3 bases are TGTGCCACCAGCAGAGACGACAGCTATGGCTACACCTTC. The encoded protein is CATSRDDSYGYTF. This chain uses TRBV15 with TRBJ1-2; a weak D match, TRBD1 (5 bases). Germline-derived CDR1 and CDR2 are LNHNV and YYDKDF (reference sequence). V was clipped by 0 bases and J by 4 bases, with 6 bases between them. The CDR3 has 13 amino acids.

The chain carries TRBV2 and TRBJ1-2, with 7 bases lining up with TRBD1. The CDR3 consists of 14 residues. Trimming removed 2 bases from V and 5 bases from J; junction bases left unmatched: 5. Germline lookup yields CDR1 SNHLY and CDR2 FYNNEI. CDR3 residues: CASSESQGTYGYTF. DNA of the CDR3: TGTGCCAGCAGTGAATCACAGGGGACATATGGCTACACCTTC.